This T cell receptor (beta chain) was obtained from a study of human T cells and chemical hapten exposure (dated by TCRdb to the early 2020s). Some background on the complete study: For sensitization, 2% DPC in acetone was applied to a roughly 2 cm by roughly 2 cm area of upper inner arm skin. In alopecia patients, the study followed how the peripheral blood TCR repertoire changed in vivo over primary and secondary sensitization to diphenylcyclopropenone (DPC), a hapten. Libraries were pooled for sequencing, and per-sample TCR yields varied mainly because of small differences in library volumes within the pool. Blood was sampled from patients pre-sensitization (week 0) and at 2, 6 and about 24 weeks after DPC sensitization. Approximately 28 alopecia patients gave blood for TCR sequencing at one to four time points (pre-sensitization, 2, 6 and 24 weeks). Patch tests used Finn chambers with 0.01% DPC on the upper back, scored after 6 days by International Contact Dermatitis Research Group standards. Throughout the study period of around 24 weeks, patients also received therapeutic DPC doses to the scalp every week. The mostly female patient cohort included alopecia areata with under or over 50% scalp involvement, alopecia totalis and alopecia universalis.

Regarding this clonotype: Its antigen remains undetermined. Base quality data are lacking; no much larger clone is found one base away.

According to the study, the label for this sample's time point signals: pre-sensitization, week 0. The treatment or condition label on this specimen signifies: therapeutic diphenylcyclopropenone sensitization with weekly scalp DPC. At every patch-test visit, the blood draw took place before the patch test was put on. Eligible patients were aged 18 to 70, diagnosed with alopecia, deemed suitable for DPC therapy, and excluded if pregnant. Total RNA was isolated from unfractionated whole blood collected in Tempus Blood RNA tubes. Library preparation employed RACE. Sequencing was performed on a NextSeq 500. During library preparation, unique molecular identifiers were attached to individual cDNA molecules so that TCRs could be counted quantitatively and reproducibly. For every blood RNA sample, sequencing covered both the TCR alpha and TCR beta chains. The authors' analysis ran thus. The median number of TCRs per sample was 90,000 to 100,000, ranging from about 20,000 to 690,600. V, J and CDR3 annotation of the TCR reads was performed with the Decombinator software suite. For PS versus PT1 abundance plots, all samples were subsampled to the same number of TCRs (28,000). TCRs were defined as expanded if absent before sensitization and observed at least eight times at the 2-week time point. TCRdb trimmed public reads at Q25 via fastp, called clones via MiXCR and kept in-frame beta chains. A single entry per CDR3 protein holds the most common genes and DNA from its merged rows. TCRdb's processing, not the study's, gives the V and J calls here. Across this sample there are approximately 400,000 distinct CDR3 sequences, with around 5.5% seen only once. Jointly, the top ten make up 2.5% to 3% of the sample.

General conclusions and limits of the study: A positive correlation was found between the number of PT1 expanded TCRs and patch test score, with significance reached at thresholds 8, 16 and 32 but not 4. Alopecia, a presumed autoimmune disease, was present in all patients, so the immune response of the patients might differ from that of healthy individuals. Repeated subsampling changed both the strength of the expansion versus patch-test correlation and the threshold at which that correlation became significant. No change with DPC sensitization was found in the number of TCRs above 1 in 1000 frequency, and no evidence of global repertoire structure alterations was found. Compared with pre-sensitization or healthy control sets, expanded TCRs formed significantly more large CDR3 similarity clusters, which is consistent with antigen-driven responses.

The CDR3 measures 13 amino acids from cysteine to phenylalanine. The kept DNA is CDR3 alone, 39 bases in frame from the first base. V loses 7 bases of germline sequence and J loses 8 bases, and the interval between the two ends is 15 bases. CDR1 is given as MNHEY and CDR2 as SMNVEV, both from the germline V gene (reference sequence). This sequence originates from a woman aged 45 to 65 with alopecia areata. Some clones in this sample may be carry-over from other donors' samples. Sample: whole blood, taken in connection with sensitization to the hapten diphenylcyclopropenone (DPC). Rearrangement joined TRBV27 to TRBJ2-1; the D gene assignment is ambiguous. The CDR3 region reads CASKRGSRDEQFF. In nucleotides, the sequence is TGTGCCAGCAAGCGCGGTAGTCGGGATGAGCAGTTCTTC.